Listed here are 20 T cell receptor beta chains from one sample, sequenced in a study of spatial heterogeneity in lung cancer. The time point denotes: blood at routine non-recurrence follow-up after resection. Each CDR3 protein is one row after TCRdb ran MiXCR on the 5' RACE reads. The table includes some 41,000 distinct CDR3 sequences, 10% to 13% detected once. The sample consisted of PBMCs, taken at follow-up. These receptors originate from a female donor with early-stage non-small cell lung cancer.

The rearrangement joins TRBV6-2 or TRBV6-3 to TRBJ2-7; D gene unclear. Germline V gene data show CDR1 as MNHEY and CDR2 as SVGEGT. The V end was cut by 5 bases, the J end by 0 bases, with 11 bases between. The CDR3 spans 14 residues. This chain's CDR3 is CASSGPTFSYEQYF. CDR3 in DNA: TGTGCCAGCAGTGGACCGACATTCTCCTACGAGCAGTACTTC.

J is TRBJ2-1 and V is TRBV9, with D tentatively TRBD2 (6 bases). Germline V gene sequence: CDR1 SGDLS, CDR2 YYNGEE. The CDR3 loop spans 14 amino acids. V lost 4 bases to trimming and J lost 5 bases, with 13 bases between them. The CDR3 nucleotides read TGTGCCAGCAGCATGCGGGGCGGGGACAATGAGCAGTTCTTC. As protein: CASSMRGGDNEQFF. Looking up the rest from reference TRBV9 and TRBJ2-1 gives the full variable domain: DSGVTQTPKHLITATGQRVTLRCSPRSGDLSVYWYQQSLDQGLQFLIQYYNGEERAKGNILERFSAQQFPDLHSELNLSSLELGDSALYFCASSMRGGDNEQFFGPGTRLTVL.

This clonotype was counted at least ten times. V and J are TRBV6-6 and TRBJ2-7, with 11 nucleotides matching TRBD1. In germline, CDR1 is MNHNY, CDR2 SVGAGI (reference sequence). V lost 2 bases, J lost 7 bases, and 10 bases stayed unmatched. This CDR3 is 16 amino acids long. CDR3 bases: TGTGCCAGCAGTTACACCCCAGGGACAGGGGGTGAAGAGCAGTACTTC. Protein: CASSYTPGTGGEEQYF.

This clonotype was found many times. The CDR3 spells CASSSTDSLFSGNTIYF. The CDR3 nucleotides read TGTGCCAGCAGCTCGACCGACAGCCTCTTCTCTGGAAACACCATATATTTT. The rearrangement joins TRBV7-2 to TRBJ1-3, with D perhaps TRBD1 (5 bases). Trimming took 4 bases from V and 0 from J, leaving 16 bases between them. Germline CDR1 reads SGHTA; CDR2 reads FQGNSA. The CDR3 runs 17 residues.

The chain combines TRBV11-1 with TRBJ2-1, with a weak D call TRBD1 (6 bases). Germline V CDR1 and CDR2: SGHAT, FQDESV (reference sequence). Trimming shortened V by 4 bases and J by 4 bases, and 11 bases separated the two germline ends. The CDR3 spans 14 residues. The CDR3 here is CASSSGVWYNEQFF. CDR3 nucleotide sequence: TGTGCCAGCAGCTCAGGGGTGTGGTACAATGAGCAGTTCTTC.

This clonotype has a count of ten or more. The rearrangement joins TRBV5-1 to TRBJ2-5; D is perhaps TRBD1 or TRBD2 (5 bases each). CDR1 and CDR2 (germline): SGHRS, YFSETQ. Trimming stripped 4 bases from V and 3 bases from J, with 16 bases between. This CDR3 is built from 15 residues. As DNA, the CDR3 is TGCGCCAGCAGCACGACCGGGACGGCAAAAGAGACCCAGTACTTC. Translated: CASSTTGTAKETQYF. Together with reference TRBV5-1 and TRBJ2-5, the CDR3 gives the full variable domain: KAGVTQTPRYLIKTRGQQVTLSCSPISGHRSVSWYQQTPGQGLQFLFEYFSETQRNKGNFPGRFSGRQFSNSRSEMNVSTLELGDSALYLCASSTTGTAKETQYFGPGTRLLVL.

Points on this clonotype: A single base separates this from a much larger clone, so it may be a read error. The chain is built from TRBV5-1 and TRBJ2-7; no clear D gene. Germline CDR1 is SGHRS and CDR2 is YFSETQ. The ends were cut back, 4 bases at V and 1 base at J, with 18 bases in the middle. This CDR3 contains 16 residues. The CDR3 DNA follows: TGCGCCAGCAGCCCCCCCCGGGTTAGTGAATCCTACGAGCAGTACTTC. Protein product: CASSPPRVSESYEQYF.

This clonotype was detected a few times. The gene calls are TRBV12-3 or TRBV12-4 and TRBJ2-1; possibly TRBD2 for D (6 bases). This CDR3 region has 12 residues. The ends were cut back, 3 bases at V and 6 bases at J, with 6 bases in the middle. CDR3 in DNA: TGTGCCAGCAGTTTCGGGGGCAATGAGCAGTTCTTC. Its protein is CASSFGGNEQFF.

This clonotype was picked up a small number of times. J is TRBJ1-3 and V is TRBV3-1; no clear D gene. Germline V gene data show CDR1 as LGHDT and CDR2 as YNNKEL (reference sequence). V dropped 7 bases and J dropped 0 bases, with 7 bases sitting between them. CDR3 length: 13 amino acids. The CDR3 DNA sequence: TGTGCCAGCAAGTCAAGCTCTGGAAACACCATATATTTT. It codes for CASKSSSGNTIYF.

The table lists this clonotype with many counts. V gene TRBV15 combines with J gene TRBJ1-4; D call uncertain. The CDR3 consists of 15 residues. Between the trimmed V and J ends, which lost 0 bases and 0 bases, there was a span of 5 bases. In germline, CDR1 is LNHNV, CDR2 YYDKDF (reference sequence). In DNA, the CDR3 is TGTGCCACCAGCAGAGATGACGCAACTAATGAAAAACTGTTTTTT. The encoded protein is CATSRDDATNEKLFF.

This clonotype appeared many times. The CDR3 sequence is CASSLGTSTDTQYF. DNA for the CDR3: TGTGCCAGCAGCCTGGGGACTTCCACAGATACGCAGTATTTT. The chain is built from TRBV7-3 and TRBJ2-3; D may be TRBD2 (6 bases). This CDR3 spans 14 amino acids. Germline V gives CDR1 SGHTA, CDR2 FQGTGA. Trimming took 5 bases from V and 2 from J, leaving 11 bases between them.

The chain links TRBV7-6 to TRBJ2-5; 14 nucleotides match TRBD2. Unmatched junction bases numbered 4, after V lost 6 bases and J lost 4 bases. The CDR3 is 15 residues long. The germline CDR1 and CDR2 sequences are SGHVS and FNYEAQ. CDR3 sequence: CASSRGTSGGETQYF. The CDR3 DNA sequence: TGTGCCAGCAGTCGCGGGACTAGCGGGGGAGAGACCCAGTACTTC.

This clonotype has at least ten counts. The CDR3 is CASSHRNTEAFF. Written as DNA, the CDR3 is TGTGCCAGCAGTCACAGGAACACTGAAGCTTTCTTT. The chain joins TRBV7-9 to TRBJ1-1; D is unclear. The V end was cut by 6 bases, the J end by 1 base, with 6 bases between. Per the germline V gene, CDR1 is SEHNR and CDR2 is FQNEAQ (reference sequence). The CDR3 consists of 12 residues.

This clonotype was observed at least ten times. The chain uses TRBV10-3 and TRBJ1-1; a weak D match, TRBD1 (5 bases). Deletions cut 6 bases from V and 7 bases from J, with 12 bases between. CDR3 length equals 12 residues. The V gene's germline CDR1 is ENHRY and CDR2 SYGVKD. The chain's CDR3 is CAISGRDGEAFF. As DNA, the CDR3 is TGTGCCATCAGCGGCAGGGACGGTGAAGCTTTCTTT.

CDR3 bases: TGTGCCAGCAGCCAGGGGGACCTCAATGAAAAACTGTTTTTT. Encoded protein: CASSQGDLNEKLFF. The J gene is TRBJ1-4, the V gene TRBV6-5, with 7 bases aligning to TRBD1. The CDR3 runs 14 residues. The V gene end was trimmed by 6 bases and the J gene end by 5 bases; junction bases not matched to a gene: 6. Per the germline V gene, CDR1 is MNHEY and CDR2 is SVGAGI.

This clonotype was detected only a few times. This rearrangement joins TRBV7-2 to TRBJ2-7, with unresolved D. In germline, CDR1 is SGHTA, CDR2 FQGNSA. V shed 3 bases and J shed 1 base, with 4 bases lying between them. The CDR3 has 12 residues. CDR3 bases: TGTGCCAGCAGCTTCAAGTCCTACGAGCAGTACTTC. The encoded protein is CASSFKSYEQYF.

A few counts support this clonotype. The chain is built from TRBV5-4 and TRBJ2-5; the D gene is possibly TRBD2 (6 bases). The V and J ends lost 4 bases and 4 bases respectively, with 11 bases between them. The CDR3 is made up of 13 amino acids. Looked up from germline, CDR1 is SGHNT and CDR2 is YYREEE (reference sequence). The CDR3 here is CASSQGLGETQYF. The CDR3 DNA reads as TGTGCCAGCAGCCAGGGACTGGGAGAGACCCAGTACTTC. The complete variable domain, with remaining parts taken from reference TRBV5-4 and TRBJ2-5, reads ETGVTQSPTHLIKTRGQQVTLRCSSQSGHNTVSWYQQALGQGPQFIFQYYREEENGRGNFPPRFSGLQFPNYSSELNVNALELDDSALYLCASSQGLGETQYFGPGTRLLVL.

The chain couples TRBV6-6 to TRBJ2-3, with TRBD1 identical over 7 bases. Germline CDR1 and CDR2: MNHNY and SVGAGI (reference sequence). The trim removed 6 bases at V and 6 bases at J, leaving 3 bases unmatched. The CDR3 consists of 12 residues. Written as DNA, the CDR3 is TGTGCCAGCAGGCAGACAGGGGATACGCAGTATTTT. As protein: CASRQTGDTQYF.

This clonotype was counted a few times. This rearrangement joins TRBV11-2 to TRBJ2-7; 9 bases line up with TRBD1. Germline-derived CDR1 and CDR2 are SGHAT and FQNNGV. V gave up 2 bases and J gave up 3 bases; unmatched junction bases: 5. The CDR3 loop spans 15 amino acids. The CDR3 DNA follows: TGTGCCAGCAGCTTACAGGGACAGGGTATCTACGAGCAGTACTTC. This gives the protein CASSLQGQGIYEQYF.

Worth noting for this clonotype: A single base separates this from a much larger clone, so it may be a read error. The CDR3 nucleotides read TGCAGCGTGGCGGGGGCAGTAAATTATGGCTACACCTTC. Translation gives CSVAGAVNYGYTF. The chain joins TRBV29-1 to TRBJ1-2; D might be TRBD1 (6 bases). This CDR3 is built from 13 residues. Germline assignment: CDR1 SQVTM and CDR2 ANQGSEA. V dropped 6 bases and J dropped 5 bases, with 16 bases sitting between them.